Described below is a single T cell receptor (beta chain) sequence and its context. No cognate antigen has been identified for it. Per-nucleotide qualities are absent, and no much larger clonotype sits a single base away. This entry belongs to a study of T cell responses to AZD1222 COVID-19 vaccine (dated by TCRdb to the early 2020s). For context, the study as a whole: AZD1222 recipients whose second dose came at about 4 weeks and those whose second dose came at about 12 weeks were combined into one group, since spike-specific TCR depth and breadth did not differ between the two schedules. TCR sequencing was performed for some 250 trial participants, of whom around 210 were given two doses of AZD1222 and around 25 were given two doses of MenACWY control vaccine. Trial participants were enrolled by age into subgroups of 18-55, 56-69 and 70-plus years, and approximately 150, 30 and 60 TCR-sequenced participants, respectively, were included in these subgroups.

Points the paper makes about the study in general: Reportedly, almost half of the unique spike-specific TCRs recognized epitopes lying outside the regions that are mutated in the B.1.351 and B.1.1.7 variants. Because no day 14 peak-response samples were available, repertoires were characterized only after the peak T cell response. Vaccine-associated CD4 TCRs spanned the whole spike protein, with dominant responses in regions 160-218 and 743-854. A significant rise in spike-specific TCR breadth and depth was observed after two AZD1222 doses relative to day 0 and relative to MenACWY recipients. Participants were mostly white British, with more females than males. The authors suggested clonal diversity may have been underestimated. The 56-69-year group was small, and its depth increase did not reach significance, likely because of low power. Only five to seven AZD1222 recipients were SARS-CoV-2 seropositive at baseline, limiting conclusions about previously exposed vaccinees.

The CDR3 regions of human TCRbeta chains were analyzed by immunosequencing. On the study's bioinformatics: Repertoire TCRs were matched against a reference library of SARS-CoV-2-specific TCRs generated with the MIRA antigen-specificity platform. Breadth was defined as the fraction of unique TCRs that were SARS-CoV-2-associated, and depth was defined as the fraction of total T cells that were SARS-CoV-2-associated. Using the MIRA data, each spike-specific TCR was assigned both to the spike region to which the TCR was reactive and to a CD4 or CD8 class. Log10-transformed breadth and depth values were compared by one-way ANOVA with Sidak's multiple comparisons tests. Not all clones reach the TCRdb copy of this immuneACCESS table, which keeps in-frame sequences only. Checked studies attribute under half of the gap to unresolved V genes and leave the rest unexplained. V, J and clone size are taken as reported in that table, and D and trimming were inferred from the DNA itself. The sample table contains about 140,000 clones; only one count was recorded for approximately 90% of them. The top ten constitute about 3% of the sample.

The V and J ends are trimmed by 8 bases and 1 base, leaving 5 bases between them. The CDR3 runs 12 residues from the cysteine to the phenylalanine. Kept here is only the CDR3 DNA, which spans 36 bases and is read in frame from base 1. The germline V gene (reference sequence) supplies CDR1 LGHDT and CDR2 YNNKEL. The time point label here, explained by the study, means: baseline before first vaccination. Samples from vaccinated people were obtained from the UK trials COV001 and COV002, which included a single-blind randomized controlled phase 2/3 trial of AZD1222 (ChAdOx1 nCoV-19) in healthy adults. Trial participant PBMC samples were collected at day 0 and day 28 after the second dose for TCRbeta chain sequencing.

The sample was peripheral blood, taken on day 0 of AZD1222 vaccination. This clonotype was sampled from an adult in good health. The chain was built from TRBV3-1 (or the pseudogene TRBV3-2) and TRBJ2-2; too little of a D gene remains to name it. At the DNA level, the sequence is TGTGCCAGCTCCTTGAACACCGGGGAGCTGTTTTTT. Its protein product is CASSLNTGELFF.